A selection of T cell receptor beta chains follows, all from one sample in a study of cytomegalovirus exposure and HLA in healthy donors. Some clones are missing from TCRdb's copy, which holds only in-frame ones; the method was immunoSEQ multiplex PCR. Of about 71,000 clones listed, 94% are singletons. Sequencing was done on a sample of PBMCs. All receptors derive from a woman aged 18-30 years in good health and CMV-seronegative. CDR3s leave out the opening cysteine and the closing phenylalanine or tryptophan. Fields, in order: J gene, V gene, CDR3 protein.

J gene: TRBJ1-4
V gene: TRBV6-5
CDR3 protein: ASTSGHNEKLF

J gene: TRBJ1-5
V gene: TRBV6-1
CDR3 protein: ASSEIRDQPQH

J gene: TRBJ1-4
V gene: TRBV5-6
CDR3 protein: ASSLAGQGGNEKLF

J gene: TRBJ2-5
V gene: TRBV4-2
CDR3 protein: ASSPGTSGKQETQY

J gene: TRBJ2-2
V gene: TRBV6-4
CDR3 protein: ASSSGSTGELF

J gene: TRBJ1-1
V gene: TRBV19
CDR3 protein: ASSPRDRGRGNTEAF

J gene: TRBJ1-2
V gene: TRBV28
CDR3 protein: ASSRDQGTLDYGYT

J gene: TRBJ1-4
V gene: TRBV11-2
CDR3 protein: ASSAGKLF

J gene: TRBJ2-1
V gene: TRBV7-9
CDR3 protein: ASSLVVGVSYNEQF

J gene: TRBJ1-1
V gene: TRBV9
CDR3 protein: ASSPRGGVTEAF

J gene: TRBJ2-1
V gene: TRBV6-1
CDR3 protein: ASSEDSSYNEQF

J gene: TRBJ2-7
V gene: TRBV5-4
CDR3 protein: ASSPGTSGVSEQY

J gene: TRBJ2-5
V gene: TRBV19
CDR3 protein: ASSPEITRGIRETQY

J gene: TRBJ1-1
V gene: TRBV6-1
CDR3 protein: ASSEGTANTEAF

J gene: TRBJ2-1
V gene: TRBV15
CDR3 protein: ATSSQVSSYNEQF

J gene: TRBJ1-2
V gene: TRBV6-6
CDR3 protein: ASSYLDRANYGYT

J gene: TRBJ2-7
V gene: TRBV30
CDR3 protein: AWSVYYEQY

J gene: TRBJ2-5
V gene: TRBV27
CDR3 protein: ASGTSGGALETQY

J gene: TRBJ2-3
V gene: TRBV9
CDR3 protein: ASSVGGRGGTDTQY

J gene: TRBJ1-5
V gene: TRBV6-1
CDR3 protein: ASSEGAGGALGGSNQPQH

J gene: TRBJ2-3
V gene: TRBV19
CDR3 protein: ASSTLASGTDTQY

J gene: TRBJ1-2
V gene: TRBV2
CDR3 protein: ASSGGDEFSRA

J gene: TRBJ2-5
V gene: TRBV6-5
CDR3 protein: ASSYSTSGGETQY

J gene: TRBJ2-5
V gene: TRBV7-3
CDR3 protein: ASSLMASGSETQY

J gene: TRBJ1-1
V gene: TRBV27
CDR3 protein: ASSLFGGGGTEAF

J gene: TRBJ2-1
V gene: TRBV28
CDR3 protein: ASSLTGDNEQF

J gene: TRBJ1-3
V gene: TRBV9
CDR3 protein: ASSVLGNTIY

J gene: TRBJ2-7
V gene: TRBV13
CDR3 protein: ASSPGTGTPGQY